This TCR beta chain appears in the sequencing data of a study of T cell changes during pregnancy in multiple sclerosis. This clone was picked up one time. Germline V CDR1 and CDR2: SGHDN, FVKESK. This CDR3 spans 15 amino acids. The V end was cut by 1 base, the J end by 5 bases, with 12 bases between. Using immunoSEQ multiplex PCR, the repertoire was profiled, and TCRdb retains in-frame clones only, with some absent. In the table there are around 19,000 clones, roughly 90% of which are singletons. Here the sequenced sample was CD8+ T cells from peripheral blood mononuclear cells, taken after pregnancy. The chain is built from TRBV14 and TRBJ2-1; a weak D match, TRBD2 (5 bases). This receptor was taken from a female donor in good health, enrolled as a control in a pregnancy study. The chain's CDR3 is CASSQAASTDNEQFF. Here the CDR3 DNA reads TGTGCCAGCAGCCAAGCGGCTAGCACAGACAATGAGCAGTTCTTC.